This entry lists 13 T cell receptor beta chains sequenced from one sample in a study of blood T cells in healthy people across ages. Combining a sample-barcoded 5' primer with a J-beta primer mix, a second PCR ran for about 7 to 12 cycles. MiXCR was run by TCRdb on the 5' RACE reads, yielding one entry per CDR3 protein. The table lists some 940,000 distinct CDR3 sequences, roughly 28% of them singletons, with roughly 10% in the top ten. This sample was shared with a second study, whose subject was T cells of mothers and their children.

Sequenced material: blood. The receptors shown here come from a woman in her forties in good health.

This clonotype was recorded many times. This chain connects TRBV10-2 to TRBJ2-5; D might be TRBD2 (5 bases). Germline assignment: CDR1 WSHSY and CDR2 SAAADI. CDR3 length equals 14 residues. Between the trimmed V and J ends, which lost 4 bases and 7 bases, there was a span of 16 bases. CDR3 amino acids: CASSAGVGGGTQYF. CDR3 bases: TGCGCCAGCAGTGCCGGGGTAGGAGGTGGGACCCAGTACTTC.

Comment on this clonotype: A much larger clonotype is one base distant, so this may be a read error. In DNA, the CDR3 is TGTGCCAGCAGCTTAGTAGCTAGCGGGGGGGCATTCTCCTACAATGAGCAGTACTTC. Its protein product is CASSLVASGGAFSYNEQYF. The chain employs TRBV7-2 and TRBJ2-1, with 12 bases that match TRBD2. The better agreement between TRBJ2-7 and the DNA end casts doubt on the J call. The CDR3 length is 19 residues. Germline CDR1 and CDR2: SGHTA and FQGNSA.

V gene TRBV28 combines with J gene TRBJ2-5; the D gene could be TRBD1 or TRBD2 (5 bases each). The CDR3 extends over 20 amino acids. The V end lost 7 bases, the J end lost 3 bases, and 33 bases lay between the germline ends. The V gene's germline CDR1 is MDHEN and CDR2 SYDVKM. Here the CDR3 reads CASTTALVPSGRYKEETQYF. CDR3 bases: TGTGCCAGCACCACTGCTCTTGTCCCTTCGGGGCGCTATAAGGAAGAGACCCAGTACTTC.

This clonotype appeared many times. This chain links TRBV20-1 with TRBJ2-4; the D is unclear. CDR1 is DFQATT and CDR2 is SNEGSKA in the germline V gene (reference sequence). Trimming left V 0 bases short and J 13 bases short, with 10 bases between. The CDR3 is 11 residues long. CDR3 nucleotide sequence: TGCAGTGCTAGAGATCGAGGAAGGCAGTACTTC. Translation gives CSARDRGRQYF.

Note on this clonotype: A much larger clone sits a single nucleotide away, making a read error possible. The V gene is TRBV28, the J gene TRBJ2-1; 7 bases line up with TRBD1. Germline CDR1 is MDHEN and CDR2 is SYDVKM. The CDR3 spans 14 residues. V shed 5 bases and J 12 bases; nucleotides not matched to a gene: 13. The CDR3 coding sequence is TGTGCCAGCAGTCCAGGACAGGCAGCAGGCTGGCAGTTCTTC. The encoded protein is CASSPGQAAGWQFF.

The V and J genes are TRBV6-6 and TRBJ1-2, with D perhaps TRBD1 (5 bases). V lost 2 bases, J lost 6 bases, and 10 bases lay in between. CDR1 and CDR2 (germline): MNHNY, SVGAGI (reference sequence). The CDR3 runs 13 residues. CDR3 nucleotide sequence: TGTGCCAGCAGTTACGAATTGGGGCATGGCTACACCTTC. Protein product: CASSYELGHGYTF.

The gene calls are TRBV20-1 and TRBJ2-1; 12 nucleotides align to TRBD1. The germline V gene encodes CDR1 DFQATT and CDR2 SNEGSKA (reference sequence). CDR3 length: 16 amino acids. After removal of 0 bases from V and 6 bases from J, the junction contained 6 bases not matched to a gene. CDR3 in DNA: TGCAGTGCTAGAGAGTTCGGGACAGGGGGCTTCAATGAGCAGTTCTTC. Amino acid sequence: CSAREFGTGGFNEQFF.

As for this clonotype: This may stem from a read error, because a much larger clone lies one nucleotide away. The J gene is TRBJ1-5, the V gene TRBV4-3; D is ambiguous. The CDR3 loop spans 15 amino acids. CDR1 is LGHNA and CDR2 is YSLEER in the germline V gene. The CDR3 region is CASSQEAGSSQPQHF. The CDR3 nucleotides read TGCGCCAGCAGCCAAGAGGCGGGTAGCAGTCAGCCCCAGCATTTT.

A few counts support this clonotype. The V call is TRBV2, the J call TRBJ1-2; weak D call: TRBD1 (5 bases). The CDR3 length is 16 residues. Germline V gene sequence: CDR1 SNHLY, CDR2 FYNNEI. Trimming removed 5 bases from V and 8 bases from J, with 24 bases in between. The CDR3, as DNA: TGTGCCAGCAGTACTACGATGACAGAGGGTTTTGCCGGCTACACCTTC. It specifies CASSTTMTEGFAGYTF.

The chain has TRBV5-1 and TRBJ2-4; possibly TRBD1 or TRBD2 for D (7 bases each). This CDR3 is 20 amino acids long. Trimming shortened V by 2 bases and J by 1 base, and 25 bases separated the two germline ends. CDR1 and CDR2 from the germline V gene are SGHRS and YFSETQ. DNA for the CDR3: TGCGCCAGCAGCTTCGCTAAATTGGGAGGGGGCAGGGAGGCCAAAAACATTCAGTACTTC. Protein product: CASSFAKLGGGREAKNIQYF.

Concerning this clonotype itself: This may be a read error, as it is one base from a much larger clone. V and J are TRBV27 and TRBJ2-1; TRBD2 matches 15 bases. Germline V gene data show CDR1 as MNHEY and CDR2 as SMNVEV (reference sequence). After removal of 7 bases from V and 13 bases from J, the junction contained 14 bases not matched to a gene. CDR3 length: 16 amino acids. The DNA of the CDR3 is TGTGCCAGCATGGGGACTAGCGGGGGGACCCAAGAGACCCAGTTCTTC. It codes for CASMGTSGGTQETQFF.

This clonotype was detected a few times. CDR3 coding DNA: TGTGCCAGCAGTTACTCGAGGACAGGGGGCAATCAGCCCCAGCATTTT. Its translation is CASSYSRTGGNQPQHF. This chain joins TRBV6-2 or TRBV6-3 and TRBJ1-5; 9 nucleotides match TRBD1. Germline trimming cut 0 bases from V and 2 bases from J; bases unmatched to any gene: 2. The CDR3 has 16 amino acids. Germline V gene sequence: CDR1 MNHEY, CDR2 SVGEGT.

This clonotype was observed a single time. A junction boundary mismatches the germline segment, possibly from a read error. The CDR3 spells CASSTGGNTEASF. CDR3 DNA: TGTGCCAGCAGCACCGGGGGGAACACTGAAGCTTCCTTT. The chain is built from TRBV5-4 and TRBJ1-1, with D possibly matching TRBD1 (5 bases). CDR3 length: 13 amino acids. The germline V gene encodes CDR1 SGHNT and CDR2 YYREEE (reference sequence).